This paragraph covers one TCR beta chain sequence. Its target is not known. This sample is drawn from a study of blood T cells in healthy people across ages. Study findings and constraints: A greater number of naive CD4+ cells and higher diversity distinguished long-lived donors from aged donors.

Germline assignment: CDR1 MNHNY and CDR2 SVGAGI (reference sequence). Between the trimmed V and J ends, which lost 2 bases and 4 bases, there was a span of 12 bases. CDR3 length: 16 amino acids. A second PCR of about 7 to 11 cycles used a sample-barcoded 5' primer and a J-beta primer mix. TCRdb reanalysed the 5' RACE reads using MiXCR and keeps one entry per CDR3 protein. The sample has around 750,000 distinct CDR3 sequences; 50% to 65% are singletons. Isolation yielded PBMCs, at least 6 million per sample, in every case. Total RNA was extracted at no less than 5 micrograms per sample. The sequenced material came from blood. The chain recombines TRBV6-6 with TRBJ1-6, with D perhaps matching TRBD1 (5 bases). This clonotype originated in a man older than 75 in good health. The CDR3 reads CASSYGGSGYNSPLHF. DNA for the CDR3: TGTGCCAGCAGTTACGGGGGAAGCGGGTATAATTCACCCCTCCACTTT.